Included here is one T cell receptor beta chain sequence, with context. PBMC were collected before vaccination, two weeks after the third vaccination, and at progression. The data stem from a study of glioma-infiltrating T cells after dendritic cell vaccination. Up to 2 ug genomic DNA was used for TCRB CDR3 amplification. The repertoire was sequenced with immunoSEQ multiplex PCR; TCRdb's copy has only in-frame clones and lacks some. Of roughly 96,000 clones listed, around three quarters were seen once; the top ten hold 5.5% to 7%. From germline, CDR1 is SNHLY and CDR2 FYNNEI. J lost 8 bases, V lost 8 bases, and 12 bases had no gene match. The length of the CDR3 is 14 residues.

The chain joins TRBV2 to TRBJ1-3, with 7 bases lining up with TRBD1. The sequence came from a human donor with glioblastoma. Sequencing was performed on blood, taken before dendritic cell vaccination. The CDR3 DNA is TGTGCCAGCGGCCCCGGGACAGCATCCGACACCATATATTTT. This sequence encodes CASGPGTASDTIYF.